This TCR beta chain was sequenced for a study of shared clonotypes between healthy human individuals. Only in-frame clones appear in the TCRdb table, and some are missing; sequencing was by immunoSEQ multiplex PCR. The top ten hold over 1.3% of the sample, which has about 1 million clones, under 80% seen once. The study's findings and limits: Expectations were that clonotype sharing among donors would be affected by sequencing depth.

Trimming cost V 5 bases and J 7 bases; bases outside gene matches: 6. Germline CDR1 is SNHLY and CDR2 is FYNNEI. This CDR3 has 15 residues. Comments on this clone: What it recognizes is unknown.

J is TRBJ2-1 and V is TRBV2, with TRBD2 matching over 12 bases. The specimen sequenced was memory CD4+ T cells sorted from blood. Subset noted: CD45RA-negative fraction. This clonotype was obtained from a man between 18 and 29 years old in good health. The CDR3 DNA reads as TGTGCCAGCAGTACGACTAGCGGGGGCTTTAATGAGCAGTTCTTC. Its translation: CASSTTSGGFNEQFF.